The present entry profiles one T cell receptor (beta chain) with its context. What it binds is not known. Germline V gene lookup returns CDR1 SGHTA and CDR2 FQGNSA. This CDR3 is 13 amino acids long. V gave up 5 bases and J gave up 1 base, with 8 bases separating them. Healthy control subjects consisted of blood donors (median age approximately 57 years, range roughly 20-75; approximately 53% female). Repertoires were generated with immunoSEQ multiplex PCR, while TCRdb's copy carries only in-frame clones and drops some. The sample has about 36,000 clones; around 80% are singletons. This sample was included in a study of somatic mutations in cytotoxic T cells in rheumatoid arthritis. Findings and limits, study-wide: A rise in CD8+ clonality with age was seen in rheumatoid arthritis patients but not in healthy controls.

The V gene is TRBV7-2, the J gene TRBJ2-5; tentative D call: TRBD1 (6 bases). What was sequenced was CD8+ T cells sorted from blood. This clonotype originated in a man between 40 and 49 years old in good health. CDR3 residues: CASSPDSQETQYF. For the CDR3, the DNA is TGTGCCAGCAGCCCGGACAGCCAAGAGACCCAGTACTTC.